This T cell receptor (beta chain) is drawn from a study of blood T cell repertoires in COVID-19. Turning to the study itself: Researchers got acute and convalescent COVID-19 samples from the United States, Italy and Spain.

The cohort comprised adults aged about 18 to 100 years residing in approximately 22 US areas. Germline-derived CDR1 and CDR2 are LNHNV and YYDKDF (reference sequence). The CDR3 loop spans 15 amino acids. The V gene end was trimmed by 8 bases and the J gene end by 6 bases; junction bases not matched to a gene: 14. Per the original methods: Reference gene primer amplification gave nucleated cell count estimates. Clones were read by immunoSEQ multiplex PCR, and TCRdb kept only the in-frame ones, dropping some. V and J calls and clone size follow that table, whereas D and trimming were derived from the DNA. The profile shows just over 300,000 clones, 70% to 90% of them singletons.

Sequences were obtained from PBMCs or T cells enriched from blood (not recorded which). The gene calls are TRBV15 and TRBJ2-3; 7 nucleotides align to TRBD1. The sequence was obtained from a man aged 25-45 years who had recovered from COVID-19. Here the CDR3 DNA reads TGTGCCACCGAAAAAAGACAGGGTGTGTGGGATACGCAGTATTTT. Translation: CATEKRQGVWDTQYF.